This T cell receptor beta chain was sequenced during a study of blood T cell repertoires in COVID-19. Study summary: Acute-phase and convalescent COVID-19 samples originated in the United States, Italy and Spain.

Sequenced by immunoSEQ multiplex PCR; TCRdb stores in-frame clones only, minus some. The profile shows around 150,000 clones, approximately 95% of them singletons. V was cut by 6 bases and J by 8 bases, with 10 bases left in between. Germline CDR1 is LGHDT and CDR2 is YNNKEL (reference sequence). CDR3 length: 12 residues. The sequence was obtained from a woman in her 50s with acute or convalescent COVID-19. Sequencing was carried out using peripheral blood. The J gene is TRBJ1-4, the V gene TRBV3-1 (or the pseudogene TRBV3-2); D is undetermined. Here the CDR3 reads CASRDSGEKLFF. CDR3 nucleotides: TGTGCCAGCAGAGATTCGGGGGAAAAACTGTTTTTT.